The clone carrying this T cell receptor (beta chain) has a single count. The data stem from a study of shared clonotypes between healthy human individuals. At the level of the study: There were three CD4 naive, three CD4 memory, two CD8 naive and one CD8 memory plates per donor.

The table came from immunoSEQ multiplex PCR; TCRdb's copy has only in-frame clones and leaves some out. The sample holds approximately 2,200,000 clones; 85% to 95% are singletons and the top ten take 1.5% to 2%. Trimming took 4 bases from V and 1 from J, leaving 14 bases between them. The CDR3 sequence is 16 residues long. Germline V lookup: CDR1 MDHEN, CDR2 SYDVKM. CD8 cells classed as naive were CD45RO-negative and positively selected for CCR7, excluding terminally differentiated effector memory CD45RA+ cells. The chain combines TRBV28 with TRBJ2-1; tentative D call: TRBD1 (5 bases). The clonotype was recovered from a man aged 18 to 29 in good health. Some clones in this sample may be carry-over from other donors' samples. Source material: naive CD8+ T cells from PBMCs. Here the CDR3 reads CASSSSRTTSYNEQFF. CDR3 sequence (DNA): TGTGCCAGCAGTTCCTCCCGGACAACTTCCTACAATGAGCAGTTCTTC.